One and the same sample provided the 6 T cell receptor beta chains below, sequenced in a study of shared clonotypes between healthy human individuals. Measured with immunoSEQ multiplex PCR; TCRdb has only the in-frame clones, and not every one. The data show about 2.3 million clones, approximately 93% seen once. The sequenced sample consisted of naive CD4+ T cells from PBMCs. Subset defined: CD45RA+ positively selected. The receptors were gathered from a man between 18 and 29 years old in good health. Some clones in this sample may be carry-over from other donors' samples.

The V call is TRBV7-9, the J call TRBJ2-2; 10 bases match TRBD2. Germline trimming cut 6 bases from V and 6 bases from J; bases unmatched to any gene: 7. This CDR3 has 15 amino acids. The V gene's germline CDR1 is SEHNR and CDR2 FQNEAQ (reference sequence). CDR3: CASSKLAGTSGELFF. CDR3 coding DNA: TGTGCCAGCAGTAAACTAGCGGGAACTTCCGGGGAGCTGTTTTTT.

The J gene is TRBJ1-2, the V gene TRBV15; D remains ambiguous. Germline V gene data show CDR1 as LNHNV and CDR2 as YYDKDF (reference sequence). This CDR3 has 12 amino acids. V was pared by 3 bases and J by 8 bases, with 10 bases between. The CDR3 DNA reads as TGTGCCACCAGCAGTAGGACGGGGGGCTACACCTTC. It codes for CATSSRTGGYTF.

The chain is built from TRBV7-3 and TRBJ2-3; 7 bases are a match to TRBD1. The trim removed 6 bases at V and 6 bases at J, leaving 12 bases unmatched. CDR1 and CDR2 (germline): SGHTA, FQGTGA. This CDR3 is 15 amino acids long. CDR3: CASSQGAGGSDTQYF. In DNA form, the CDR3 reads TGTGCCAGCAGTCAAGGGGCAGGGGGATCGGATACGCAGTATTTT.

The chain carries TRBV15 and TRBJ2-5, with a weak D call TRBD1 (5 bases). With 5 bases removed from V and 0 bases from J, the gap between germline ends came to 7 bases. CDR1 LNHNV and CDR2 YYDKDF come from the germline V gene (reference sequence). This CDR3 has 13 amino acids. CDR3 in DNA: TGTGCCACCAGCGCAGGGTACCAAGAGACCCAGTACTTC. Its translation is CATSAGYQETQYF.

The chain is built from TRBV7-3 and TRBJ2-1; 10 bases line up with TRBD1. The V segment lost 9 bases and the J segment 8 bases; nucleotides outside the gene matches: 13. Germline CDR1 reads SGHTA; CDR2 reads FQGTGA. This CDR3 spans 15 amino acids. The CDR3 sequence: CASRGSGQGFHEQFF. Written as DNA, the CDR3 is TGTGCCAGTCGAGGGTCGGGACAGGGGTTCCATGAGCAGTTCTTC.

The J gene is TRBJ2-3, the V gene TRBV29-1; D is unresolved. Germline V gives CDR1 SQVTM, CDR2 ANQGSEA. The CDR3 extends over 12 amino acids. Between the trimmed V and J ends, which lost 3 bases and 3 bases, there was a span of 7 bases. The CDR3 loop is CSVDGFTDTQYF. CDR3 DNA sequence: TGCAGCGTTGATGGTTTTACAGATACGCAGTATTTT.